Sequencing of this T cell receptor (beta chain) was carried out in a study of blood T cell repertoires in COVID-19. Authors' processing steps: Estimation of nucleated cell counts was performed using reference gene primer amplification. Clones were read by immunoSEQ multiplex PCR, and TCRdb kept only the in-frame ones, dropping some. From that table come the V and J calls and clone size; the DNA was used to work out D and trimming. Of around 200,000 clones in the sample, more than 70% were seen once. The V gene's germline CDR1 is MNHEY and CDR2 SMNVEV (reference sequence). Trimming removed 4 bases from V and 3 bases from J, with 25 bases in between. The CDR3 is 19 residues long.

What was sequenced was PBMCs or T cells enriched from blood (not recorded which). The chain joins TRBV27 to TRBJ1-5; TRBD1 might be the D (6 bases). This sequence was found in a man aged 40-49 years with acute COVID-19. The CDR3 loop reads CASSSTTAGDGGANQPQHF. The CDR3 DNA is TGTGCCAGCAGTTCGACTACGGCCGGGGACGGGGGGGCCAATCAGCCCCAGCATTTT.